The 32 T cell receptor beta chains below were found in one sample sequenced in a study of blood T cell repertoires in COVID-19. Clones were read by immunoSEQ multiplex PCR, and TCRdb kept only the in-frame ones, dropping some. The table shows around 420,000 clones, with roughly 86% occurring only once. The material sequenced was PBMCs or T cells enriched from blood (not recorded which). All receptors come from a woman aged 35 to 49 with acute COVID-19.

The CDR3 bases are TGTGCCAGCAGTGCTCTAGGAGATACGCAGTATTTT. Its protein is CASSALGDTQYF. The chain combines TRBV2 with TRBJ2-3; D remains ambiguous. The ends were cut back, 4 bases at V and 5 bases at J, with 7 bases in the middle. CDR3 length: 12 amino acids. Germline CDR1 reads SNHLY; CDR2 reads FYNNEI.

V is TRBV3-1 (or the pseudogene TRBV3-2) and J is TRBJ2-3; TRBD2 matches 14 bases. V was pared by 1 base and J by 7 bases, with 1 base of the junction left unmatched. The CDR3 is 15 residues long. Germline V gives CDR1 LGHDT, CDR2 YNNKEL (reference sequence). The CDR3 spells CASSQGLAGGYTQYF. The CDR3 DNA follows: TGTGCCAGCAGCCAAGGACTAGCGGGGGGGTATACGCAGTATTTT.

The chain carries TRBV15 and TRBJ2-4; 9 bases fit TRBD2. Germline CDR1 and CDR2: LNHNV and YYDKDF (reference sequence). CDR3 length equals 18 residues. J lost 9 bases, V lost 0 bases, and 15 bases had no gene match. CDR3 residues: CATSRDDWGTSTRGIQYF. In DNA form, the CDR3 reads TGTGCCACCAGCAGAGATGACTGGGGGACTAGCACCCGAGGCATTCAGTACTTC.

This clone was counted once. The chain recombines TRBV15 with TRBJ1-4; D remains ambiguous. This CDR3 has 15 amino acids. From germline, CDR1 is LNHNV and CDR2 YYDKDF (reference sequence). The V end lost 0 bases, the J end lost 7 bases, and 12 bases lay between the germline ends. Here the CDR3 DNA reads TGTGCCACCAGCAGAGATTGGAACAGTGGTGAAAAACTGTTTTTT. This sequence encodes CATSRDWNSGEKLFF.

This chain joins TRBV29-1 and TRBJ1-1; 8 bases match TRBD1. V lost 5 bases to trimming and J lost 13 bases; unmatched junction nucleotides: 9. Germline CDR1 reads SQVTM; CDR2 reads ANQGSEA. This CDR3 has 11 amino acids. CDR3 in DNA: TGCAGCGTTCTCGACAGGGGAAAGGTTTTCTTT. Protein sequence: CSVLDRGKVFF.

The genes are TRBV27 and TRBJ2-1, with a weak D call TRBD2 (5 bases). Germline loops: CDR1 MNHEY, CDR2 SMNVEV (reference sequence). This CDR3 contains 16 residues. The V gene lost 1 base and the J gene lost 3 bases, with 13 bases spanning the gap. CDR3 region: CASSLWPPTSYNEQFF. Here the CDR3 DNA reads TGTGCCAGCAGTTTATGGCCGCCTACTAGCTACAATGAGCAGTTCTTC.

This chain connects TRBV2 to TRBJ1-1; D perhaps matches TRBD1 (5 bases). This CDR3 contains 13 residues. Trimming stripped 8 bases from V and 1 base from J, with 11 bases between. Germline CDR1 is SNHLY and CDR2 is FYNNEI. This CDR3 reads CASPDIGNTEAFF. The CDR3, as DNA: TGTGCCAGCCCGGACATAGGGAACACTGAAGCTTTCTTT.

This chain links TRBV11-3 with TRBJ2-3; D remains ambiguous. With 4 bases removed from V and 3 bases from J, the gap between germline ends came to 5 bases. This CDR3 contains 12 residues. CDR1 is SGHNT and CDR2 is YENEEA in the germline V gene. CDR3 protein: CASSSSTDTQYF. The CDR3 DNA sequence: TGTGCCAGCAGCTCCTCTACAGATACGCAGTATTTT.

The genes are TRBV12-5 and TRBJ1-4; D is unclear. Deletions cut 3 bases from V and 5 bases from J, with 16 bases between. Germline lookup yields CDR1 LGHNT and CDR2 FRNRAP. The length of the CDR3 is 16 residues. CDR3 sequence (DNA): TGTGCTAGTGGTTTTTACCCAGTACCATTGAATGAAAAACTGTTTTTT. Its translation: CASGFYPVPLNEKLFF. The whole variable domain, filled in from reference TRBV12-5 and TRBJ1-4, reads DARVTQTPRHKVTEMGQEVTMRCQPILGHNTVFWYRQTMMQGLELLAYFRNRAPLDDSGMPKDRFSAEMPDATLATLKIQPSEPRDSAVYFCASGFYPVPLNEKLFFGSGTQLSVL.

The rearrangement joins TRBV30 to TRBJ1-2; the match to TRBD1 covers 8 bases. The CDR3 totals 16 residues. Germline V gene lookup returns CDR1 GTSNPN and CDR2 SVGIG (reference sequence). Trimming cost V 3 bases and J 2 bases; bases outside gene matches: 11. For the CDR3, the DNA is TGTGCCTGGAGCCAAAGGCGACAGGGGCTAAACTATGGCTACACCTTC. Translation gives CAWSQRRQGLNYGYTF. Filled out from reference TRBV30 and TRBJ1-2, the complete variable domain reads SQTIHQWPATLVQPVGSPLSLECTVEGTSNPNLYWYRQAAGRGLQLLFYSVGIGQISSEVPQNLSASRPQDRQFILSSKKLLLSDSGFYLCAWSQRRQGLNYGYTFGSGTRLTVV.

In DNA form, the CDR3 reads TGTGCCTCAGGTTTCGGTTCTGGAAACACCATATATTTT. This encodes CASGFGSGNTIYF. The genes are TRBV19 and TRBJ1-3; D is unclear. The CDR3 totals 13 residues. V lost 11 bases, J lost 1 base, and 12 bases lay in between. The germline CDR1 and CDR2 sequences are LNHDA and SQIVND (reference sequence).

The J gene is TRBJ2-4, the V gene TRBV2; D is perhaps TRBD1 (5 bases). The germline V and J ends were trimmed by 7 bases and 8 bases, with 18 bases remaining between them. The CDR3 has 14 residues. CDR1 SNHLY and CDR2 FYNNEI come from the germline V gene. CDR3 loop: CASTLEGERYIQYF. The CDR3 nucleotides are TGTGCCAGCACTCTGGAAGGGGAAAGATACATTCAGTACTTC.

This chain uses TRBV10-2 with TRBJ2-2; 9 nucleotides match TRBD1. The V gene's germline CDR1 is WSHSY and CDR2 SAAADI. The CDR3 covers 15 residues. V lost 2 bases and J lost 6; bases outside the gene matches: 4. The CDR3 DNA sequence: TGCGCCAGCAGTGAGACAGGGGGCGCCCCCGGGGAGCTGTTTTTT. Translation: CASSETGGAPGELFF.

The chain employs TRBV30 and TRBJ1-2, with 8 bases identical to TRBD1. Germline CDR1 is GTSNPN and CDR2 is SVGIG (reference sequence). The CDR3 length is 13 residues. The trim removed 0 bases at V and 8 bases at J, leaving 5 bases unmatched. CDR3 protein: CAWSVRPGGGYTF. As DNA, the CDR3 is TGTGCCTGGAGTGTTCGGCCAGGGGGCGGCTACACCTTC.

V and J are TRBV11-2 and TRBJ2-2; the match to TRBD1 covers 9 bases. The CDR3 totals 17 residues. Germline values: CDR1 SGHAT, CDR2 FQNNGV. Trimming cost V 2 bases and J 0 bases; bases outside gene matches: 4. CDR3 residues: CASSLRQGGTNTGELFF. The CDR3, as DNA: TGTGCCAGCAGCTTAAGACAGGGGGGAACGAACACCGGGGAGCTGTTTTTT.

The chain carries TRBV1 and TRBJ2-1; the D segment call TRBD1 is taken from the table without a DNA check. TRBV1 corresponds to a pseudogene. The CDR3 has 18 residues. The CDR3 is CTSSQNVQGAGGHNEQFF. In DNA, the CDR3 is TGCACCAGCAGCCAGAATGTTCAAGGGGCAGGGGGCCACAATGAGCAGTTCTTC.

The CDR3 sequence is CASTPGQGYEQYF. The CDR3 bases are TGTGCCAGCACCCCGGGACAGGGGTACGAGCAGTACTTC. This chain connects TRBV3-1 (or the pseudogene TRBV3-2) to TRBJ2-7; 10 bases align to TRBD1. Germline-derived CDR1 and CDR2 are LGHDT and YNNKEL (reference sequence). The CDR3 consists of 13 residues. V was clipped by 7 bases and J by 4 bases; unmatched bases: 4.

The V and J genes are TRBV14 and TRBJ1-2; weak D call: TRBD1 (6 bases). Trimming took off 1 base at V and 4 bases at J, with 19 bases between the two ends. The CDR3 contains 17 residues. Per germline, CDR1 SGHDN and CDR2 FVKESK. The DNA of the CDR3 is TGTGCCAGCAGCCAAGCTACACAGGGCCGGGGCGGCTATGGCTACACCTTC. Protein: CASSQATQGRGGYGYTF.

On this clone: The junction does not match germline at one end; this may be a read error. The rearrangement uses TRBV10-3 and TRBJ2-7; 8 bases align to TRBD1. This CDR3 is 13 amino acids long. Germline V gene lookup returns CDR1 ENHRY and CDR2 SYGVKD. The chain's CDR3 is CAISGTGDYEQYF. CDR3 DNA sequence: TGTGCCATTAGTGGGACAGGAGACTACGAGCAGTACTTC.

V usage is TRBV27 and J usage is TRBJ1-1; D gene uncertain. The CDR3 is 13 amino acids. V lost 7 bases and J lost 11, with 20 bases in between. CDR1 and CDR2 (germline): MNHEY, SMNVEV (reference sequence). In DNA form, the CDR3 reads TGTGCCAGCAATCCCACCCCGGGGTCTGGGGCTTTCTTT. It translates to CASNPTPGSGAFF.

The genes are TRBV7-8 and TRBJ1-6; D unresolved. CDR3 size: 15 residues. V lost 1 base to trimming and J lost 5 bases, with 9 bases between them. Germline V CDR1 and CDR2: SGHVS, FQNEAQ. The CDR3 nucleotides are TGTGCCAGCAGCTTAGAGACACGTAATAATTCACCCCTCCACTTT. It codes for CASSLETRNNSPLHF.

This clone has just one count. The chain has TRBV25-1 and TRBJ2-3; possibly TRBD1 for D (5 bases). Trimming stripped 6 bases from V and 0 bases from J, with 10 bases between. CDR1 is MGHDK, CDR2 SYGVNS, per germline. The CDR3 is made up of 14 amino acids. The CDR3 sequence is CASRQDSSTDTQYF. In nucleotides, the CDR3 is TGTGCCAGCAGACAGGATTCTAGCACAGATACGCAGTATTTT.

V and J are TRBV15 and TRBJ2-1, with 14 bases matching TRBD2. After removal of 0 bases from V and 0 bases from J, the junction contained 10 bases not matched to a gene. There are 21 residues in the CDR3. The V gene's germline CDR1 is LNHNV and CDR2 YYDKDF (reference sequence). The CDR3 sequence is CATSRDLPGLAGVVSYNEQFF. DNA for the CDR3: TGTGCCACCAGCAGAGATCTCCCGGGACTAGCGGGGGTTGTCTCCTACAATGAGCAGTTCTTC.

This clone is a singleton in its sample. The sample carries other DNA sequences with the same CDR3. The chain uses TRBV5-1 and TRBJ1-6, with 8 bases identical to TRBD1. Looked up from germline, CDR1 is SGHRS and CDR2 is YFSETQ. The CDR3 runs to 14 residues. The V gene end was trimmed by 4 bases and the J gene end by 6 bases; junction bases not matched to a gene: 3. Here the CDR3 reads CASSPDRGNSPLHF. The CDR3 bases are TGCGCCAGCAGCCCCGACAGGGGTAATTCACCCCTCCACTTT.

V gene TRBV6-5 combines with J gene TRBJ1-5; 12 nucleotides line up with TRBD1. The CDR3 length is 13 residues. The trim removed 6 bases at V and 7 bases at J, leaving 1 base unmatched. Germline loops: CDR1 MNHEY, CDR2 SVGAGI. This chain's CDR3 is CASRGTGGQPQHF. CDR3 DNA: TGTGCCAGCAGGGGGACAGGGGGCCAGCCCCAGCATTTT.

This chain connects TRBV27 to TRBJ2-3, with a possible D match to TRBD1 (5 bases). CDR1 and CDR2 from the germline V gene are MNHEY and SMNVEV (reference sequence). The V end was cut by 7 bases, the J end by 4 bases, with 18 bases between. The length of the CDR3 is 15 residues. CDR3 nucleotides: TGTGCCAGCAAGTTGGATCCGGCAGGGTCAGATACGCAGTATTTT. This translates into CASKLDPAGSDTQYF.

CDR3 region: CASSQGQRGRKETQYF. CDR3 DNA: TGCGCCAGCAGCCAAGGGCAGCGGGGGCGAAAAGAGACCCAGTACTTC. This chain uses TRBV4-1 with TRBJ2-5, with TRBD2 identical over 8 bases. After removal of 1 base from V and 3 bases from J, the junction contained 7 bases not matched to a gene. Germline CDR1 reads MGHRA; CDR2 reads YSYEKL. This CDR3 has 16 amino acids.

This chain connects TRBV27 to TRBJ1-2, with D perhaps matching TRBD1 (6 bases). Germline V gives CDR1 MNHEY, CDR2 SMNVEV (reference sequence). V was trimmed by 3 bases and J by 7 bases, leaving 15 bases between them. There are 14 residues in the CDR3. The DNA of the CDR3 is TGTGCCAGCAGTTTCGAGGACAGATCTGGTGGCTACACCTTC. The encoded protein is CASSFEDRSGGYTF.

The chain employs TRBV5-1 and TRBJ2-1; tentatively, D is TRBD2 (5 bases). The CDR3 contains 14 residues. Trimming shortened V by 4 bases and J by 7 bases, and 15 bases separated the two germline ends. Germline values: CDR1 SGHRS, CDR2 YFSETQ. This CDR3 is CASSTDDGVNEQFF. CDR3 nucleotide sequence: TGCGCCAGCAGCACCGACGACGGGGTAAATGAGCAGTTCTTC.

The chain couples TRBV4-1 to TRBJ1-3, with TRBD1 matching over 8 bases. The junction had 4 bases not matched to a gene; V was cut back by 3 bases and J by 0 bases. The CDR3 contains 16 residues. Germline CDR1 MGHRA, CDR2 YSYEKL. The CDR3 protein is CASSQDREVSGNTIYF. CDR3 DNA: TGCGCCAGCAGCCAGGACAGGGAAGTCTCTGGAAACACCATATATTTT.

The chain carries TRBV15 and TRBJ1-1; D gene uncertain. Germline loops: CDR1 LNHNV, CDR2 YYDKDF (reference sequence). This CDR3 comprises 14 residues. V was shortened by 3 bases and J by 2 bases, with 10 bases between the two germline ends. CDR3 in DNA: TGTGCCACCAGCAGGGCCACACCCAACACTGAAGCTTTCTTT. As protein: CATSRATPNTEAFF.

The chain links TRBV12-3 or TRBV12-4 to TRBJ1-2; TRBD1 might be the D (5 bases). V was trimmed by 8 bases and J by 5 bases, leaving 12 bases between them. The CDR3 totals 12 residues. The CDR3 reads CASSGRGYGYTF. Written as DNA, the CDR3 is TGTGCCAGCTCAGGGCGCGGTTATGGCTACACCTTC.